The T cell receptor (beta chain) under discussion was sequenced for a study of blood T cells in healthy people across ages. The study, taken as a whole, reports: More naive CD4+ cells and higher diversity were found in long-lived than in aged donors.

Then a second PCR, running roughly 7 to 11 cycles, was carried out with a sample-barcoded 5' primer and a J-beta primer mix. MiXCR, run by TCRdb on the 5' RACE reads, gives a single entry per CDR3 protein. The data show some 1.5 million distinct CDR3 sequences, with about 42% seen just once and about 3.8% held by the top ten. Total RNA was isolated from each sample in quantities of at least 6 micrograms. Worth noting for this clonotype: Its target is unknown.

The clonotype comes from a woman under 30 in good health. Sequencing input: blood.

CDR3 nucleotides: TGTGCCAGCAGTTACTCGTGGATCGCGGGGTTCACCGGGGAGCTGTTTTTT. As protein: CASSYSWIAGFTGELFF. The chain couples TRBV6-5 to TRBJ2-2; possibly TRBD2 for D (6 bases). V lost 0 bases, J lost 4 bases, and 15 bases lay in between. There are 17 residues in the CDR3. Germline lookup yields CDR1 MNHEY and CDR2 SVGAGI.